The 26 T cell receptor beta chains reported below all come from one sample, sequenced in a study of CD8+CD57+ T cells in acquired aplastic anemia. Before being chosen for sequencing, patients had shown CD8+CD57+ cell expansion by flow cytometry. The TCR beta profiling, which covered VDJ combination and CDR3 sequence, was carried out using genomic DNA as the template. TCRdb fed the reads into MiXCR, producing one record per CDR3 protein. This table has 200,000 to 250,000 distinct CDR3 sequences, 60% to 80% appearing once. The material sequenced was sorted CD4+, CD8+, or CD8+CD57+ T cells (not recorded which) from PBMCs. The source of these receptors is a human donor with aplastic anemia.

The rearrangement uses TRBV5-6 and TRBJ1-6; D is uncertain. Trimming cost V 3 bases and J 10 bases, with 17 bases left between them. Germline CDR1 reads SGHDT; CDR2 reads YYEEEE. This CDR3 has 15 amino acids. The CDR3 sequence is CASSSGPQVGSPLHF. CDR3 DNA: TGTGCCAGCAGCTCCGGACCGCAGGTAGGATCACCCCTCCACTTT. Filled out from reference TRBV5-6 and TRBJ1-6, the complete variable domain reads DAGVTQSPTHLIKTRGQQVTLRCSPKSGHDTVSWYQQALGQGPQFIFQYYEEEERQRGNFPDRFSGHQFPNYSSELNVNALLLGDSALYLCASSSGPQVGSPLHFGNGTRLTVT.

This chain links TRBV29-1 with TRBJ2-7; 13 nucleotides agree with TRBD2. V dropped 6 bases and J dropped 0; count of bases not matched to a gene: 11. Germline V gene lookup returns CDR1 SQVTM and CDR2 ANQGSEA. This CDR3 comprises 17 residues. In DNA, the CDR3 is TGCAGCGTGGCCGGGACTAGCGGGATTTCCTTCTCCTACGAGCAGTACTTC. This gives the protein CSVAGTSGISFSYEQYF.

This clonotype was seen once. This chain joins TRBV5-1 and TRBJ1-6; 8 nucleotides line up with TRBD1. This CDR3 contains 19 residues. V lost 3 bases, J lost 0 bases, and 11 bases stayed unmatched. From germline, CDR1 is SGHRS and CDR2 YFSETQ. The CDR3 DNA reads TGCGCCAGCAGCTCCTGGGACAGGAAGGACAGCTCCTATAATTCACCCCTCCACTTT. It encodes CASSSWDRKDSSYNSPLHF.

The CDR3 loop reads CASSNRVSTGELFF. The CDR3 region has the DNA TGTGCCAGCAGTAACAGGGTTTCCACCGGGGAGCTGTTTTTT. The chain carries TRBV2 and TRBJ2-2; D is possibly TRBD1 (6 bases). Deletions cut 5 bases from V and 4 bases from J, with 11 bases between. CDR3 length equals 14 residues. Germline values: CDR1 SNHLY, CDR2 FYNNEI.

V usage is TRBV7-2 and J usage is TRBJ1-1; D is possibly TRBD1 (5 bases). V was cut by 1 base and J by 4 bases, with 7 bases left in between. The V gene's germline CDR1 is SGHTA and CDR2 FQGNSA. This CDR3 has 13 residues. The CDR3 sequence: CASSLGGFTEAFF. In DNA form, the CDR3 reads TGTGCCAGCAGCTTAGGGGGGTTCACTGAAGCTTTCTTT.

V is TRBV5-4 and J is TRBJ2-2; 13 bases line up with TRBD2. CDR1 and CDR2 (germline): SGHNT, YYREEE (reference sequence). Trimming took 3 bases from V and 7 from J; bases not matched to a gene: 6. The CDR3 length is 16 residues. The chain's CDR3 is CASSSGLAGVGGELFF. In DNA, the CDR3 is TGTGCCAGCAGCTCCGGACTAGCGGGAGTGGGCGGGGAGCTGTTTTTT.

V is TRBV29-1 and J is TRBJ2-3; D may be TRBD2 (7 bases). The CDR3 runs 15 residues. V lost 5 bases to trimming and J lost 0 bases, with 15 bases between them. CDR1 and CDR2 (germline): SQVTM, ANQGSEA. CDR3 sequence: CSVRGGGGSTDTQYF. In DNA form, the CDR3 reads TGCAGCGTTAGGGGGGGCGGGGGTAGCACAGATACGCAGTATTTT.

Here the CDR3 DNA reads TGTGCCATCAGTGAGTTAGAGGGAAATCAGCCCCAGCATTTT. Protein: CAISELEGNQPQHF. This sequence joins TRBV10-3 and TRBJ1-5; D gene ambiguous. Trimming pared 1 base from V and 4 bases from J, leaving 8 bases between. CDR1 ENHRY and CDR2 SYGVKD come from the germline V gene. The CDR3 is made up of 14 amino acids.

The V gene is TRBV10-3, the J gene TRBJ2-1; D remains ambiguous. Per the germline V gene, CDR1 is ENHRY and CDR2 is SYGVKD. With 6 bases removed from V and 6 bases from J, the gap between germline ends came to 15 bases. The CDR3 loop spans 14 amino acids. The CDR3 DNA sequence: TGTGCCATCAGGAGAGACACCGCCCGCAATGAGCAGTTCTTC. Amino acid sequence: CAIRRDTARNEQFF.

The rearrangement uses TRBV2 and TRBJ2-7, with 10 bases that match TRBD1. Losses at the gene ends were 5 bases for V and 0 bases for J; bases not matched to a gene: 4. The CDR3 consists of 15 residues. The V gene's germline CDR1 is SNHLY and CDR2 FYNNEI. The CDR3 reads CASSRDRGISYEQYF. The CDR3 DNA reads as TGTGCCAGCAGTCGGGACAGGGGTATCTCCTACGAGCAGTACTTC.

V and J are TRBV6-4 and TRBJ2-3; the D gene is possibly TRBD1 (5 bases). This CDR3 spans 15 amino acids. Trimming took 3 bases from V and 2 from J, leaving 12 bases between them. The germline CDR1 and CDR2 sequences are MRHNA and SNTAGT. CDR3: CASSEVVGHTDTQYF. Written as DNA, the CDR3 is TGTGCCAGCAGTGAAGTGGTCGGACACACAGATACGCAGTATTTT.

The chain links TRBV20-1 to TRBJ2-7; 8 positions agree with TRBD1. The CDR3 has 12 residues. Losses at the gene ends were 7 bases for V and 4 bases for J; bases not matched to a gene: 6. CDR1 DFQATT and CDR2 SNEGSKA come from the germline V gene (reference sequence). This chain's CDR3 is CSVGQGRYEQYF. In nucleotides, the CDR3 is TGCAGTGTCGGACAGGGACGGTACGAGCAGTACTTC.

This chain uses TRBV29-1 with TRBJ1-2; D is ambiguous. Germline V CDR1 and CDR2: SQVTM, ANQGSEA. This CDR3 region has 13 residues. Trimming removed 4 bases at V and 3 bases at J, with 12 bases between. The DNA of the CDR3 is TGCAGCGTTGGTGAGGGCGCGGACTATGGCTACACCTTC. This gives the protein CSVGEGADYGYTF.

This clonotype was detected many times. This rearrangement joins TRBV5-5 to TRBJ2-7; tentatively, D is TRBD1 or TRBD2 (5 bases each). Per germline, CDR1 SGHKS and CDR2 YYEKEE (reference sequence). This CDR3 is built from 14 residues. V shed 4 bases and J shed 0 bases, with 11 bases lying between them. As DNA, the CDR3 is TGTGCCAGCAGCATCGGGACGGTCTCCTACGAGCAGTACTTC. This translates into CASSIGTVSYEQYF. The whole variable domain, remainder taken from reference TRBV5-5 and TRBJ2-7, is DAGVTQSPTHLIKTRGQQVTLRCSPISGHKSVSWYQQVLGQGPQFIFQYYEKEERGRGNFPDRFSARQFPNYSSELNVNALLLGDSALYLCASSIGTVSYEQYFGPGTRLTVT.

The rearrangement uses TRBV2 and TRBJ2-7, with D possibly TRBD2 on 5 matching bases. The CDR3 runs 14 residues. Trimming took 8 bases from V and 5 from J, leaving 19 bases between them. Germline loops: CDR1 SNHLY, CDR2 FYNNEI. Here the CDR3 reads CASSGETGFNEQYF. The CDR3 DNA is TGTGCCAGCTCTGGTGAGACGGGGTTTAACGAGCAGTACTTC.

Regarding this clonotype: The junction departs from the called germline gene at one end, perhaps through a read error. The rearrangement joins TRBV14 to TRBJ1-6, with 8 bases lining up with TRBD1. CDR1 SGHDN and CDR2 FVKESK come from the germline V gene. The CDR3 covers 15 residues. The CDR3 loop is CASSQAQGGNSPHHF. The CDR3 nucleotides read TGTGCCAGCAGCCAAGCACAGGGGGGGAATTCACCCCACCACTTT.

This clonotype has at least ten counts. The chain carries TRBV6-6 and TRBJ2-7, with TRBD1 matching 7 bases. Germline values: CDR1 MNHNY, CDR2 SVGAGI (reference sequence). The CDR3 consists of 14 residues. Trimming at V came to 0 bases and at J to 5 bases, leaving 4 bases not matched to a gene. The CDR3, as DNA: TGTGCCAGCAGTTACTCAAAGGGGGCCCACGAGCAGTACTTC. As protein: CASSYSKGAHEQYF.

This clonotype was recorded many times. The gene calls are TRBV4-1 and TRBJ1-1; 7 nucleotides match TRBD1. Per the germline V gene, CDR1 is MGHRA and CDR2 is YSYEKL. This CDR3 has 15 residues. The trim removed 3 bases at V and 4 bases at J, leaving 8 bases unmatched. This chain's CDR3 is CASSQDPTGSTEAFF. The CDR3 DNA follows: TGCGCCAGCAGCCAGGACCCGACAGGGAGCACTGAAGCTTTCTTT.

The chain joins TRBV15 to TRBJ2-1; TRBD2 matches at 14 bases. The J segment lost 10 bases and the V segment lost 5 bases, leaving 13 bases of the junction unmatched. The germline CDR1 and CDR2 sequences are LNHNV and YYDKDF (reference sequence). CDR3 length: 17 amino acids. CDR3 DNA sequence: TGTGCCACCAGCCCCTCCGGCGGGACTAGCGGGGGAGGGGAGCAGTTCTTC. Translated, it gives CATSPSGGTSGGGEQFF.

The chain has TRBV7-2 and TRBJ2-1; no definite D call. CDR1 and CDR2 (germline): SGHTA, FQGNSA. This CDR3 is 12 amino acids long. Trimming took off 1 base at V and 6 bases at J, with 4 bases between the two ends. In nucleotides, the CDR3 is TGTGCCAGCAGCTTAGATTTCAATGAGCAGTTCTTC. Protein sequence: CASSLDFNEQFF.

At least ten counts were recorded for this clonotype. The chain has TRBV29-1 and TRBJ2-7; D perhaps matches TRBD1 (6 bases). V lost 4 bases and J 4 bases, leaving 20 bases between the germline ends. Per germline, CDR1 SQVTM and CDR2 ANQGSEA. CDR3 length: 15 amino acids. DNA for the CDR3: TGCAGCGTTGTAGGGACGGGACATAATGGGTACGAGCAGTACTTC. Translated, it gives CSVVGTGHNGYEQYF.

The chain has TRBV2 and TRBJ2-5; D not certain. The CDR3 contains 12 residues. The germline CDR1 and CDR2 sequences are SNHLY and FYNNEI. V was trimmed by 7 bases and J by 2 bases, leaving 8 bases between them. The CDR3 DNA reads TGTGCCAGCACGGCGAGACAAGAGACCCAGTACTTC. Residues: CASTARQETQYF.

This chain joins TRBV9 and TRBJ1-1; the D gene is possibly TRBD1 (5 bases). The germline V gene encodes CDR1 SGDLS and CDR2 YYNGEE. Trimming took off 0 bases at V and 1 base at J, with 10 bases between the two ends. The CDR3 consists of 15 residues. The CDR3 DNA reads TGTGCCAGCAGCGTAGCAGGACATTCGAACACTGAAGCTTTCTTT. It encodes CASSVAGHSNTEAFF.

This chain joins TRBV11-2 and TRBJ2-5; the match to TRBD1 covers 10 bases. Per germline, CDR1 SGHAT and CDR2 FQNNGV. The CDR3 extends over 16 amino acids. V lost 7 bases, J lost 5 bases, and 13 bases stayed unmatched. Here the CDR3 reads CASNPGWTGGRETQYF. The DNA for the CDR3 is TGTGCCAGCAACCCCGGGTGGACAGGGGGAAGGGAGACCCAGTACTTC.

The chain has TRBV20-1 and TRBJ2-4; D call uncertain. There are 13 residues in the CDR3. Per germline, CDR1 DFQATT and CDR2 SNEGSKA (reference sequence). CDR3 region: CSPGAVAKNIQYF. Written as DNA, the CDR3 is TGCAGCCCCGGTGCAGTAGCCAAAAACATTCAGTACTTC.

This chain uses TRBV7-6 with TRBJ2-7; D not certain. The V gene's germline CDR1 is SGHVS and CDR2 FNYEAQ. The CDR3 is 14 residues long. V was trimmed by 5 bases and J by 3 bases, leaving 14 bases between them. CDR3 region: CASSPLDTFYEQYF. The DNA for the CDR3 is TGTGCCAGCAGCCCGCTTGACACGTTCTACGAGCAGTACTTC.